This T cell receptor beta chain was recorded in a study of STAT3 mutations in large granular lymphocyte leukemia. Regarding the study as a whole: In T-cell large granular lymphocyte leukemia, about half of patients showed multiple immunodominant subclonotypes.

Germline V CDR1 and CDR2: SGHRS, YFSETQ. This CDR3 is built from 14 residues. The trim removed 4 bases at V and 6 bases at J, leaving 10 bases unmatched. As regards this clone: What it binds is unknown.

Method: immunoSEQ multiplex PCR; TCRdb's copy keeps in-frame clones and lacks some. The table lists about 1,900 clones, around 29% of them singletons. The source material was peripheral blood mononuclear cells. This receptor was obtained from a male patient in his fifties or sixties with T-cell large granular lymphocyte leukemia. Some clones in this sample may be carry-over from other donors' samples. This chain links TRBV5-1 with TRBJ2-7, with 7 bases lining up with TRBD2. The CDR3 sequence: CASSAGTTASEQYF. DNA of the CDR3: TGCGCCAGCAGCGCCGGGACTACCGCCAGCGAGCAGTACTTC.